These 26 T cell receptor beta chains originate from one sample sequenced in a study of blood T cell repertoires in COVID-19. Profiled with immunoSEQ multiplex PCR; TCRdb holds only in-frame clones, not every one. The repertoire holds a few hundred thousand clones, with 86% as singletons. Sequenced input: PBMCs or T cells enriched from blood (not recorded which). Receptor source: a woman aged 40 to 50 with acute COVID-19.

The V call is TRBV2, the J call TRBJ2-7; unclear D gene. The V and J ends lost 4 bases and 5 bases respectively, with 12 bases between them. The CDR3 loop spans 13 amino acids. Germline lookup yields CDR1 SNHLY and CDR2 FYNNEI. The CDR3 sequence is CASSGQVGNEQYF. Here the CDR3 DNA reads TGTGCCAGCAGTGGGCAGGTCGGCAACGAGCAGTACTTC.

The chain links TRBV4-2 to TRBJ2-3; TRBD2 agrees at 10 bases. The CDR3 has 18 amino acids. From germline, CDR1 is LGHNA and CDR2 YNFKEQ. Unmatched junction bases numbered 7, after V lost 1 base and J lost 0 bases. The CDR3 loop is CASSQAASSGGSTDTQYF. In DNA form, the CDR3 reads TGTGCCAGCAGCCAAGCAGCCTCTAGCGGGGGTAGCACAGATACGCAGTATTTT.

The genes are TRBV28 and TRBJ2-6; 8 bases match TRBD2. Trimming at V came to 5 bases and at J to 0 bases, leaving 12 bases not matched to a gene. This CDR3 is built from 19 residues. CDR1 is MDHEN and CDR2 is SYDVKM in the germline V gene. DNA of the CDR3: TGTGCCAGCAGTACTAGAACCGGGACTAGGTTCTCTGGGGCCAACGTCCTGACTTTC. This gives the protein CASSTRTGTRFSGANVLTF.

This clone has only one observation. J is TRBJ1-2 and V is TRBV6-5; 7 bases fit TRBD1. The germline V gene encodes CDR1 MNHEY and CDR2 SVGAGI. CDR3 length: 15 amino acids. J gave up 3 bases and V 5 bases, and 9 bases lay outside the gene matches. CDR3: CASSRQRGRDYGYTF. The CDR3 DNA reads as TGTGCCAGCAGTCGCCAAAGGGGGCGCGACTATGGCTACACCTTC.

The chain has TRBV9 and TRBJ2-2; 7 nucleotides align to TRBD1. CDR3 length: 16 amino acids. Germline V gene data show CDR1 as SGDLS and CDR2 as YYNGEE. With 4 bases clipped from V and 4 bases from J, the junction kept 10 bases outside the gene matches. As DNA, the CDR3 is TGTGCCAGCAGCTCCAGAGACAGGGTCGGCACCGGGGAGCTGTTTTTT. It codes for CASSSRDRVGTGELFF. The variable domain in full, completed from reference TRBV9 and TRBJ2-2, reads DSGVTQTPKHLITATGQRVTLRCSPRSGDLSVYWYQQSLDQGLQFLIQYYNGEERAKGNILERFSAQQFPDLHSELNLSSLELGDSALYFCASSSRDRVGTGELFFGEGSRLTVL.

V and J are TRBV10-3 and TRBJ2-7; 7 nucleotides line up with TRBD1. The length of the CDR3 is 15 residues. Germline V gives CDR1 ENHRY, CDR2 SYGVKD. V shed 6 bases and J 3 bases; nucleotides not matched to a gene: 11. The CDR3 here is CAISDYTGQNYEQYF. DNA for the CDR3: TGTGCCATCAGCGATTATACGGGACAGAACTACGAGCAGTACTTC.

The gene calls are TRBV15 and TRBJ2-3, with TRBD2 as a possible D gene (6 bases). CDR1 and CDR2 from the germline V gene are LNHNV and YYDKDF (reference sequence). The CDR3 is made up of 15 amino acids. V gave up 5 bases and J gave up 4 bases, with 16 bases separating them. DNA for the CDR3: TGTGCCACCAGCCCGGGGGAGTCTTTTGCAGATACGCAGTATTTT. Amino acid sequence: CATSPGESFADTQYF.

In nucleotides, the CDR3 is TGTGCCAGTAGTGTCCTCGGGAGTTCTTACAATGAGCAGTTCTTC. Its translation is CASSVLGSSYNEQFF. This rearrangement joins TRBV19 to TRBJ2-1; possible D gene TRBD2, 6 bases. The germline CDR1 and CDR2 sequences are LNHDA and SQIVND (reference sequence). CDR3 size: 15 residues. Trimming removed 5 bases from V and 4 bases from J, with 15 bases in between.

This sequence joins TRBV4-1 and TRBJ2-4; 12 bases are shared with TRBD2. Per germline, CDR1 MGHRA and CDR2 YSYEKL. V was pared by 3 bases and J by 1 base, with 7 bases of the junction left unmatched. The CDR3 loop spans 18 amino acids. The CDR3 here is CASSQLAGGPMAKNIQYF. CDR3 nucleotide sequence: TGCGCCAGCAGCCAGCTAGCGGGGGGGCCTATGGCCAAAAACATTCAGTACTTC.

This clone occurred a few times. The chain links TRBV19 to TRBJ1-1; D uncertain. V dropped 4 bases and J dropped 2 bases, with 8 bases sitting between them. The CDR3 extends over 13 amino acids. Germline V gene lookup returns CDR1 LNHDA and CDR2 SQIVND (reference sequence). For the CDR3, the DNA is TGTGCCAGTAGTACCAAAATCAACACTGAAGCTTTCTTT. As protein: CASSTKINTEAFF.

This sequence joins TRBV4-3 and TRBJ2-3; 7 bases map to TRBD1. The V gene's germline CDR1 is LGHNA and CDR2 YSLEER. This CDR3 contains 15 residues. V trimming: 5 bases; J trimming: 2 bases; junction bases outside the gene matches: 7. CDR3 sequence reads: CASSDRDSYTDTQYF. CDR3 in DNA: TGCGCCAGCAGCGACCGGGACAGCTACACAGATACGCAGTATTTT.

This sequence joins TRBV2 and TRBJ2-7, with D possibly TRBD1 on 7 matching bases. Germline loops: CDR1 SNHLY, CDR2 FYNNEI. V was cut by 9 bases and J by 6 bases, with 18 bases left in between. The CDR3 runs to 13 residues. The CDR3 reads CARGNRGGGEQYF. CDR3 bases: TGTGCCAGGGGAAACAGGGGAGGAGGCGAGCAGTACTTC.

The CDR3 coding sequence is TGTGCTAGTGGCCTCCGGGTTAACTATGGCTACACCTTC. Its translation: CASGLRVNYGYTF. The genes are TRBV12-5 and TRBJ1-2; D ambiguous. Germline V lookup: CDR1 LGHNT, CDR2 FRNRAP. Deletions cut 6 bases from V and 1 base from J, with 9 bases between. The CDR3 length is 13 residues.

This chain joins TRBV6-4 and TRBJ1-1; tentative D call: TRBD1 (5 bases). The ends were cut back, 6 bases at V and 1 base at J, with 9 bases in the middle. Germline V gives CDR1 MRHNA, CDR2 SNTAGT. This CDR3 spans 13 amino acids. CDR3 DNA: TGTGCCAGCAGCCCCAGGGCGAACACTGAAGCTTTCTTT. Amino acid sequence: CASSPRANTEAFF.

The V and J genes are TRBV4-2 and TRBJ2-1, with 9 bases that match TRBD2. CDR3 length: 16 residues. With V trimmed by 1 base and J by 7 bases, 8 bases remained unmatched. Germline CDR1 and CDR2: LGHNA and YNFKEQ. CDR3 sequence reads: CASSQVASGIRNEQFF. CDR3 DNA: TGTGCCAGCAGCCAAGTGGCTAGCGGGATTAGGAATGAGCAGTTCTTC.

The chain has TRBV27 and TRBJ2-5; D uncertain. This CDR3 is 13 amino acids long. CDR1 MNHEY and CDR2 SMNVEV come from the germline V gene (reference sequence). The V end was cut by 3 bases, the J end by 3 bases, with 8 bases between. CDR3 protein: CASSLLFEETQYF. The CDR3 DNA reads as TGTGCCAGCAGTTTGTTATTTGAAGAGACCCAGTACTTC.

This chain links TRBV20-1 with TRBJ1-1, with D unresolved. V lost 3 bases to trimming and J lost 6 bases, with 8 bases between them. Germline assignment: CDR1 DFQATT and CDR2 SNEGSKA (reference sequence). CDR3 length: 11 amino acids. The CDR3 coding sequence is TGCAGTGCTAGTGCTTATCCTGAAGCTTTCTTT. This gives the protein CSASAYPEAFF.

The rearrangement links TRBV5-1 to TRBJ2-5, with 9 bases that match TRBD1. V gave up 6 bases and J gave up 2 bases; unmatched junction bases: 11. The germline V gene has CDR1 SGHRS and CDR2 YFSETQ. The CDR3 loop spans 16 amino acids. The CDR3 here is CASTRNFGQGQETQYF. CDR3 coding DNA: TGCGCCAGCACTAGAAATTTCGGACAGGGGCAAGAGACCCAGTACTTC.

The chain uses TRBV18 and TRBJ1-5; D possibly corresponds to TRBD1 (6 bases). The CDR3 has 14 amino acids. The germline gives CDR1 KGHSH, CDR2 LQKENI. V was trimmed by 3 bases and J by 7 bases, leaving 13 bases between them. The CDR3 sequence is CASSPGQGIQPQHF. The CDR3 bases are TGTGCCAGCTCACCGGGGCAGGGGATCCAGCCCCAGCATTTT.

The chain links TRBV2 to TRBJ2-2; TRBD2 agrees at 8 bases. This CDR3 has 14 residues. The junction had 6 bases not matched to a gene; V was cut back by 8 bases and J by 4 bases. The germline V gene has CDR1 SNHLY and CDR2 FYNNEI. The CDR3 DNA sequence: TGTGCCAGCCTAAGACTAGCGAGCACCGGGGAGCTGTTTTTT. Amino acids: CASLRLASTGELFF. Supplemented by reference TRBV2 and TRBJ2-2, the full variable domain reads EPEVTQTPSHQVTQMGQEVILRCVPISNHLYFYWYRQILGQKVEFLVSFYNNEISEKSEIFDDQFSVERPDGSNFTLKIRSTKLEDSAMYFCASLRLASTGELFFGEGSRLTVL.

J is TRBJ1-2 and V is TRBV28; 10 bases fit TRBD1. Germline V lookup: CDR1 MDHEN, CDR2 SYDVKM. This CDR3 spans 12 amino acids. J gave up 7 bases and V 9 bases, and 5 bases lay outside the gene matches. The CDR3, as DNA: TGTGCCAGTAAGACAGGGGGCTTTGGCTACACCTTC. Encoded protein: CASKTGGFGYTF.

The V and J genes are TRBV4-2 and TRBJ1-1; 8 bases are a match to TRBD1. V lost 4 bases, J lost 0 bases, and 1 base stayed unmatched. This CDR3 has 14 amino acids. CDR1 is LGHNA, CDR2 YNFKEQ, per germline. Here the CDR3 DNA reads TGTGCCAGCAGCCCAGGGGGCATGAACACTGAAGCTTTCTTT. It translates to CASSPGGMNTEAFF.

This chain uses TRBV10-3 with TRBJ2-5; D remains unclear. V lost 3 bases and J lost 9, with 11 bases in between. The CDR3 is made up of 12 amino acids. Germline values: CDR1 ENHRY, CDR2 SYGVKD. CDR3 loop: CAISDSEWSQYF. CDR3 coding DNA: TGTGCCATCAGTGATTCGGAGTGGTCCCAGTACTTC.

The chain employs TRBV5-1 and TRBJ2-3; 8 bases map to TRBD1. The CDR3 length is 14 residues. Germline loops: CDR1 SGHRS, CDR2 YFSETQ. The V segment lost 7 bases and the J segment 8 bases; nucleotides outside the gene matches: 12. DNA for the CDR3: TGCGCCAGCCAAAAAACAGGGGGGCTGGGTACGCAGTATTTT. It is translated as CASQKTGGLGTQYF.

The chain recombines TRBV27 with TRBJ2-7; 8 bases are a match to TRBD2. Germline CDR1 is MNHEY and CDR2 is SMNVEV (reference sequence). After removal of 4 bases from V and 3 bases from J, the junction contained 8 bases not matched to a gene. This CDR3 has 15 amino acids. The CDR3 sequence: CASSSLGLADYEQYF. For the CDR3, the DNA is TGTGCCAGCAGTTCGCTCGGACTAGCAGACTACGAGCAGTACTTC.

This clone was picked up one time. The chain couples TRBV11-2 to TRBJ2-1; D might be TRBD2 (6 bases). In germline, CDR1 is SGHAT, CDR2 FQNNGV. This CDR3 region has 13 residues. Trimming took off 0 bases at V and 10 bases at J, with 10 bases between the two ends. The CDR3 protein is CASSLELASEQFF. In DNA, the CDR3 is TGTGCCAGCAGCTTAGAACTAGCCTCCGAGCAGTTCTTC.